A single sample is the source of the 11 T cell receptor beta chains below, sequenced in a study of cytotoxic CD8 clonotypes in ibrutinib-treated CLL. Sequencing was performed with immunoSEQ multiplex PCR; in TCRdb, only in-frame clones are kept and a portion is missing. The repertoire holds under 300,000 clones, with 70% to 80% as singletons. Sequencing used PBMCs, obtained at disease progression, from a patient treated with ibrutinib. The receptors were sampled from a human donor with chronic lymphocytic leukemia.

The chain couples TRBV5-6 to TRBJ2-7, with D perhaps TRBD2 (7 bases). V shed 2 bases and J shed 2 bases, with 23 bases lying between them. The CDR3 has 18 residues. Germline V CDR1 and CDR2: SGHDT, YYEEEE. This CDR3 is CASSFRPGGLPITYEQYF. The DNA for the CDR3 is TGTGCCAGCAGCTTTCGGCCCGGGGGGCTACCAATTACCTACGAGCAGTACTTC.

This clone came up once. The sample carries other DNA sequences with the same CDR3. V is TRBV5-1 and J is TRBJ2-3; the match to TRBD2 covers 8 bases. The germline V gene encodes CDR1 SGHRS and CDR2 YFSETQ. The CDR3 spans 13 residues. V was clipped by 4 bases and J by 5 bases; unmatched bases: 3. The CDR3 is CASSPAGGDTQYF. DNA of the CDR3: TGCGCCAGCAGCCCCGCGGGGGGAGATACGCAGTATTTT.

Here the CDR3 reads CASSSQGFSYEQYF. As DNA, the CDR3 is TGTGCCAGCAGTTCACAGGGATTCTCCTACGAGCAGTACTTC. The chain combines TRBV27 with TRBJ2-7; possible D gene TRBD1, 6 bases. This CDR3 is 14 amino acids long. V lost 4 bases and J 0 bases, leaving 10 bases between the germline ends. The germline V gene encodes CDR1 MNHEY and CDR2 SMNVEV (reference sequence).

The count of this clone is one. The chain recombines TRBV5-8 with TRBJ2-2; TRBD2 agrees at 7 bases. The CDR3 spans 16 residues. Germline CDR1 SGHTS, CDR2 YDEGEE. Trimming cost V 4 bases and J 0 bases; bases outside gene matches: 6. The CDR3 nucleotides are TGTGCCAGCAGCCGGGGGGAGGGACCGAACACCGGGGAGCTGTTTTTT. Protein: CASSRGEGPNTGELFF.

This chain connects TRBV28 to TRBJ2-7, with D possibly called TRBD1 or TRBD2 (5 bases each). Trimming cost V 6 bases and J 5 bases, with 14 bases left between them. CDR3 length: 13 amino acids. Germline assignment: CDR1 MDHEN and CDR2 SYDVKM. CDR3 loop: CASSKQRGHEQYF. Written as DNA, the CDR3 is TGTGCCAGCAGCAAACAGAGGGGCCACGAGCAGTACTTC.

J is TRBJ2-1 and V is TRBV6-5; 8 bases map to TRBD2. The CDR3 is made up of 15 amino acids. Trimming at V came to 2 bases and at J to 7 bases, leaving 7 bases not matched to a gene. From germline, CDR1 is MNHEY and CDR2 SVGAGI. CDR3 region: CASSYKRGGGNEQFF. The CDR3 DNA reads as TGTGCCAGCAGTTACAAGCGTGGCGGGGGGAATGAGCAGTTCTTC.

J is TRBJ2-7 and V is TRBV7-2; D is possibly TRBD2 (5 bases). V was trimmed by 3 bases and J by 9 bases, leaving 15 bases between them. The length of the CDR3 is 13 residues. Germline CDR1 SGHTA, CDR2 FQGNSA. The CDR3 protein is CASSLLPPSGQYF. CDR3 coding DNA: TGTGCCAGCAGCTTGCTCCCTCCGAGCGGGCAGTACTTC.

The V call is TRBV13, the J call TRBJ2-1; D is unclear. This CDR3 region has 15 residues. Between the trimmed V and J ends, which lost 0 bases and 8 bases, there was a span of 14 bases. The germline V gene has CDR1 PRHDT and CDR2 FYEKMQ (reference sequence). CDR3 in amino acids: CASSLGGMGFHEQFF. The CDR3 nucleotides are TGTGCCAGCAGCTTAGGCGGTATGGGGTTCCATGAGCAGTTCTTC.

The V call is TRBV5-5, the J call TRBJ2-7, with D perhaps matching TRBD1 or TRBD2 (5 bases each). Germline CDR1 reads SGHKS; CDR2 reads YYEKEE (reference sequence). Trimming cost V 2 bases and J 5 bases, with 14 bases left between them. This CDR3 comprises 14 residues. This CDR3 is CASSFEGPLDEQYF. In DNA, the CDR3 is TGTGCCAGCAGCTTCGAGGGGCCTCTGGACGAGCAGTACTTC.

The rearrangement links TRBV29-1 to TRBJ2-7, with a weak D call TRBD1 (6 bases). V was shortened by 2 bases and J by 1 base, with 9 bases between the two germline ends. The CDR3 runs to 13 residues. Germline V gene lookup returns CDR1 SQVTM and CDR2 ANQGSEA. This CDR3 is CSVELGQSYEQYF. The CDR3 DNA reads as TGCAGCGTTGAATTAGGACAGTCCTACGAGCAGTACTTC.

This clone has more than one count but fewer than ten. The V call is TRBV5-1, the J call TRBJ2-1; a weak D match, TRBD1 (5 bases). The CDR3 loop spans 14 amino acids. V was trimmed by 4 bases and J by 0 bases, leaving 8 bases between them. Germline V gives CDR1 SGHRS, CDR2 YFSETQ. The CDR3 here is CASSRQSSYNEQFF. CDR3 in DNA: TGCGCCAGCAGCCGACAGAGCTCCTACAATGAGCAGTTCTTC.